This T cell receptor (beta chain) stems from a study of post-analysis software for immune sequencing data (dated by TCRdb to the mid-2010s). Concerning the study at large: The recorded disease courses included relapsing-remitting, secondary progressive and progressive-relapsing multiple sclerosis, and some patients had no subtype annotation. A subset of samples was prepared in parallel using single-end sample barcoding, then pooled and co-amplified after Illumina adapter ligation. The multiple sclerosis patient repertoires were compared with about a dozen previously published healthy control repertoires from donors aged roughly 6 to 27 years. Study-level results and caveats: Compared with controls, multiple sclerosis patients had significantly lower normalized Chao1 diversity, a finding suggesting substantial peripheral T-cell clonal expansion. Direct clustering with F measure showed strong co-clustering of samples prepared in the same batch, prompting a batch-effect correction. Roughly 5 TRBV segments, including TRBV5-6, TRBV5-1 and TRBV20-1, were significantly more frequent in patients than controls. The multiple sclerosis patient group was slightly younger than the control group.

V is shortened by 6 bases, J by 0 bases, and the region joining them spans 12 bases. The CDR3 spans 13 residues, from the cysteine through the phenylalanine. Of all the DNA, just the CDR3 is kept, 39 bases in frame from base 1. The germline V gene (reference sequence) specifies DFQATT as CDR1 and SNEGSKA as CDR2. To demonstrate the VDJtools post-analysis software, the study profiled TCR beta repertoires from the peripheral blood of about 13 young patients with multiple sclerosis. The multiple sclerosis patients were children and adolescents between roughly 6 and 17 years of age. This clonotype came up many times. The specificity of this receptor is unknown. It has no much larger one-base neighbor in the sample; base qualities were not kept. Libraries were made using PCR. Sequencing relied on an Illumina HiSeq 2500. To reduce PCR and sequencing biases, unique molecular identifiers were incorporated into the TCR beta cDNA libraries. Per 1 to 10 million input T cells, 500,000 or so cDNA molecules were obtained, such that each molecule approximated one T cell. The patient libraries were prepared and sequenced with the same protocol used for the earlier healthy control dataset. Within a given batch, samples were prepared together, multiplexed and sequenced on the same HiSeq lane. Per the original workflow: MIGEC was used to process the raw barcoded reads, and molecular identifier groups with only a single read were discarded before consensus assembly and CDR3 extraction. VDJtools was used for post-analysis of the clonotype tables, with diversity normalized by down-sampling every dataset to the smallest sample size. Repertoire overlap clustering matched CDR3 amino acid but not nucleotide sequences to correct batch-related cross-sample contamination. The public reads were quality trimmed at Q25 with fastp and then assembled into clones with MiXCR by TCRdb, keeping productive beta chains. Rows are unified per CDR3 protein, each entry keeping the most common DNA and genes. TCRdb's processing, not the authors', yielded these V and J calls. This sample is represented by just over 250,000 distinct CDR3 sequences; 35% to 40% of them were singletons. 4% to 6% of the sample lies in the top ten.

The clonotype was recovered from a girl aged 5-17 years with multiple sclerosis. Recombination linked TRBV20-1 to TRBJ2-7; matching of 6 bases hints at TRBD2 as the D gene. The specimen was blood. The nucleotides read TGCAGTGCGATAAGCGGGTCCTCCTACGAGCAGTACTTC. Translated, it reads CSAISGSSYEQYF.